A selection of T cell receptor beta chains follows, all from one sample in a study of molecular identifiers for immune sequencing clone quantification. TCRdb independently ran MiXCR on the PCR reads; one entry per CDR3 protein. The table lists about 640,000 distinct CDR3 sequences, just under 20% of them singletons, with 0.85% in the top ten. The material sequenced was naive CD8+ T cells from blood, with Jurkat cell RNA spiked in. The receptors here all came from a human donor in good health. Some libraries in this study had Jurkat cell RNA spiked in. Each CDR3 is given with its conserved first and last residue. The order of the fields is D gene, CDR3 length, clone size, J gene, V gene, CDR3 protein, CDR3 DNA. A D gene is named only where the DNA matches it firmly. Clone size, where shown, is once, few, many, or a class for clones that have expanded.

TRBD1,14,few,TRBJ2-7,TRBV20-1,CSARGRDRAYEQYF,TGCAGTGCTAGGGGTAGGGACAGGGCGTACGAGCAGTACTTC
.,16,many,TRBJ2-2,TRBV19,CASSIAGRARVGELFF,TGTGCCAGTAGTATAGCGGGAAGGGCACGAGTCGGGGAGCTGTTTTTT
.,13,few,TRBJ2-7,TRBV14,CASRPRGASEQYF,TGTGCCAGCAGACCCCGGGGGGCGAGCGAGCAGTACTTC
.,13,many,TRBJ2-3,TRBV29-1,CSVPRRPPDTQYF,TGCAGCGTTCCCCGGCGTCCCCCAGATACGCAGTATTTT
.,18,few,TRBJ2-3,TRBV3-2,CASSQGKTSGGATDTQYF,TGTGCCAGCAGCCAAGGAAAGACTAGCGGGGGGGCGACAGATACGCAGTATTTT
TRBD1,16,many,TRBJ1-1,TRBV7-6,CASSPNRGGGNTEAFF,TGTGCCAGCAGCCCCAACAGGGGTGGGGGAAACACTGAAGCTTTCTTT
TRBD1,15,many,TRBJ2-7,TRBV4-3,CASSLGQGETYEQYF,TGCGCCAGCAGCCTCGGACAGGGGGAAACCTACGAGCAGTACTTC
.,12,.,TRBJ1-4,TRBV12-3/TRBV12-4,CASSLIREKLFF,TGTGCCAGCAGTTTAATCAGGGAAAAACTGTTTTTT
.,16,.,TRBJ2-3,TRBV10-3,CAISISSERGTDTQYF,TGTGCCATCAGTATATCCTCGGAGCGGGGCACAGATACGCAGTATTTT
.,16,many,TRBJ2-2,TRBV9,CASSGRDGPNTGELFF,TGTGCCAGCAGCGGGCGGGACGGCCCGAACACCGGGGAGCTGTTTTTT
TRBD1,15,many,TRBJ1-4,TRBV13,CASSIEGASNEKLFF,TGTGCCAGCAGCATAGAGGGGGCCTCTAATGAAAAACTGTTTTTT
.,13,many,TRBJ1-1,TRBV30,CASNQGSYTEAFF,TGTGCCTCCAATCAGGGGAGTTACACTGAAGCTTTCTTT
TRBD2,16,many,TRBJ2-3,TRBV7-2,CASSLPIAGDTDTQYF,TGTGCCAGCAGCTTACCGATAGCGGGGGACACAGATACGCAGTATTTT
.,15,many,TRBJ1-5,TRBV6-7,CASSGGHRSNQPQHF,TGTGCCAGCAGTGGGGGCCATAGGAGCAATCAGCCCCAGCATTTT
.,13,many,TRBJ1-4,TRBV30,CAWSRDLAEKLFF,TGTGCCTGGAGTCGAGACTTAGCTGAAAAACTGTTTTTT
.,11,few,TRBJ1-5,TRBV12-3/TRBV12-4,CASTSSGAQHF,TGTGCCAGCACCTCAAGCGGGGCCCAGCATTTT
.,14,many,TRBJ1-1,TRBV28,CASSLEYGNTEAFF,TGTGCCAGCAGTTTAGAGTACGGGAACACTGAAGCTTTCTTT
.,14,few,TRBJ2-1,TRBV7-9,CASSRTEKNNEQFF,TGTGCCAGCAGCCGCACTGAGAAGAACAATGAGCAGTTCTTC
.,15,many,TRBJ2-1,TRBV5-1,CASSPPSRGGLEQFF,TGCGCCAGCAGCCCACCCTCCAGGGGAGGGCTTGAGCAGTTCTTC
TRBD1,14,many,TRBJ1-5,TRBV27,CASSSGTADQPQHF,TGTGCCAGCAGTTCAGGGACAGCCGACCAGCCCCAGCATTTT
TRBD1,16,.,TRBJ2-2,TRBV7-7,CASSTSDRVYSGELFF,TGTGCCAGCAGCACCTCGGACAGGGTCTATTCCGGGGAGCTGTTTTTT
.,12,.,TRBJ2-2,TRBV27,CASNRGAGELFF,TGTGCCAGCAATCGGGGCGCCGGGGAGCTGTTTTTT